Following are 21 T cell receptor beta chains from one sample sequenced in a study of blood T cell repertoires in COVID-19. Assay: immunoSEQ multiplex PCR; the TCRdb copy retains only in-frame clones and omits some. The sample comprises under 500,000 clones, 87% of which are singletons, and approximately 2% rests with the top ten. Specimen: PBMCs or T cells enriched from blood (not recorded which). The origin of the receptors is a woman younger than 35 with acute COVID-19.

The chain links TRBV12-5 to TRBJ2-5; 8 bases are shared with TRBD2. The CDR3 is 14 residues long. In germline, CDR1 is LGHNT, CDR2 FRNRAP. Losses at the gene ends were 5 bases for V and 4 bases for J; bases not matched to a gene: 6. CDR3 in DNA: TGTGCTAGTGGTCACGGACTAGCACGAGAGACCCAGTACTTC. Translated: CASGHGLARETQYF.

This clone was recorded a few times. The CDR3 region has the DNA TGTGCCAGCAGCTTCCAGGGAACTAACTATGGCTACACCTTC. The encoded protein is CASSFQGTNYGYTF. This chain uses TRBV5-6 with TRBJ1-2, with a possible D match to TRBD1 (5 bases). The germline V and J ends were trimmed by 2 bases and 0 bases, with 8 bases remaining between them. Per the germline V gene, CDR1 is SGHDT and CDR2 is YYEEEE. The CDR3 length is 14 residues.

J is TRBJ2-7 and V is TRBV6-2 or TRBV6-3, with D uncertain. Germline CDR1 and CDR2: MNHEY and SVGEGT. V gave up 6 bases and J gave up 4 bases, with 13 bases separating them. The CDR3 consists of 13 residues. This CDR3 is CASSIITDYEQYF. DNA of the CDR3: TGTGCCAGCAGCATCATAACTGATTACGAGCAGTACTTC.

The rearrangement uses TRBV21-1 and TRBJ1-2. TRBV21-1 is a pseudogene segment. The CDR3 sequence is 12 residues long. CDR3 residues: CASSRPRDSSSF. In nucleotides, the CDR3 is TGTGCCAGCAGCAGACCCCGGGACTCCAGCTCCTTC.

The chain employs TRBV25-1 and TRBJ2-5, with 14 positions matching TRBD2. Germline V CDR1 and CDR2: MGHDK, SYGVNS. The CDR3 contains 16 residues. J lost 5 bases, V lost 5 bases, and 7 bases had no gene match. The CDR3 spells CASSHGTSGRWETQYF. The CDR3 coding sequence is TGTGCCAGCAGTCATGGGACTAGCGGGAGATGGGAGACCCAGTACTTC.

This chain uses TRBV10-3 with TRBJ2-1; 10 nucleotides align to TRBD2. The CDR3 length is 14 residues. V shed 10 bases, J shed 3 bases, and the junction held 6 bases outside the gene matches. Germline V lookup: CDR1 ENHRY, CDR2 SYGVKD. DNA for the CDR3: TGTGCCACCGGAGCGGGAGGGTACTACAATGAGCAGTTCTTC. Translating gives CATGAGGYYNEQFF.

The J gene is TRBJ1-1, the V gene TRBV20-1; 11 bases are shared with TRBD1. The V gene's germline CDR1 is DFQATT and CDR2 SNEGSKA (reference sequence). The ends lost 3 bases at V and 3 bases at J; junction bases unmatched: 9. CDR3 size: 16 residues. As DNA, the CDR3 is TGCAGTGCTAGTCCGTTGGACAGGGGGCGGGACACTGAAGCTTTCTTT. Encoded protein: CSASPLDRGRDTEAFF.

V and J are TRBV18 and TRBJ2-1, with 10 bases aligning to TRBD1. CDR1 and CDR2 (germline): KGHSH, LQKENI. J was trimmed by 7 bases and V by 4 bases; bases with no gene match: 10. This CDR3 comprises 16 residues. The CDR3 is CASSLLRDRGSNEQFF. DNA for the CDR3: TGTGCCAGCTCACTCCTCCGGGACAGGGGATCAAATGAGCAGTTCTTC.

V and J are TRBV10-2 and TRBJ2-7; 9 nucleotides line up with TRBD2. CDR3 length: 15 amino acids. Germline lookup yields CDR1 WSHSY and CDR2 SAAADI. J gave up 4 bases and V 6 bases, and 10 bases lay outside the gene matches. The CDR3 sequence: CASRYSPGLAYEQYF. CDR3 bases: TGCGCCAGCAGGTATTCCCCGGGACTAGCTTACGAGCAGTACTTC.

This chain links TRBV18 with TRBJ1-1; TRBD1 matches at 9 bases. Germline CDR1 is KGHSH and CDR2 is LQKENI. J lost 2 bases, V lost 0 bases, and 7 bases had no gene match. The CDR3 runs to 17 residues. The CDR3 loop reads CASSPPRGTGQNTEAFF. In DNA, the CDR3 is TGTGCCAGCTCACCACCTCGGGGGACAGGGCAAAACACTGAAGCTTTCTTT.

In DNA form, the CDR3 reads TGTGCCAGCAGCTTGGAGCAGGGGAAGATCGAGCAGTACTTC. Its protein product is CASSLEQGKIEQYF. The V and J genes are TRBV5-4 and TRBJ2-7, with D maybe TRBD1 (6 bases). V gave up 0 bases and J gave up 6 bases, with 13 bases separating them. CDR3 size: 14 residues. CDR1 SGHNT and CDR2 YYREEE come from the germline V gene (reference sequence).

This sequence joins TRBV24-1 and TRBJ2-7, with D possibly being TRBD1 (6 bases). The CDR3 contains 14 residues. Trimming pared 7 bases from V and 2 bases from J, leaving 14 bases between. CDR1 is KGHDR, CDR2 SFDVKD, per germline. CDR3 protein: CATRGWGTPYEQYF. The CDR3 DNA follows: TGTGCCACCAGGGGGTGGGGGACACCCTACGAGCAGTACTTC.

This chain links TRBV4-2 with TRBJ2-3, with 12 nucleotides matching TRBD2. The trim removed 0 bases at V and 3 bases at J, leaving 10 bases unmatched. Per germline, CDR1 LGHNA and CDR2 YNFKEQ. CDR3 size: 19 residues. The CDR3 region is CASSQDRALAGGPTDTQYF. CDR3 nucleotide sequence: TGTGCCAGCAGCCAAGATAGGGCTCTAGCGGGGGGGCCTACAGATACGCAGTATTTT.

This chain links TRBV9 with TRBJ2-7; 7 bases line up with TRBD1. This CDR3 comprises 14 residues. The germline CDR1 and CDR2 sequences are SGDLS and YYNGEE. The ends lost 0 bases at V and 4 bases at J; junction bases unmatched: 4. CDR3 in DNA: TGTGCCAGCAGCGTAGGAGGGGGCGGGTACGAGCAGTACTTC. Its translation is CASSVGGGGYEQYF.

J is TRBJ2-3 and V is TRBV11-1, with 12 nucleotides matching TRBD2. The length of the CDR3 is 16 residues. The germline V gene has CDR1 SGHAT and CDR2 FQDESV (reference sequence). V trimming: 3 bases; J trimming: 2 bases; junction bases outside the gene matches: 3. This CDR3 reads CASSFRLAGATDTQYF. For the CDR3, the DNA is TGTGCCAGCAGCTTCCGACTAGCGGGGGCCACAGATACGCAGTATTTT.

This clone was detected only a few times. This chain connects TRBV4-2 to TRBJ1-5; TRBD1 aligns across 8 bases. The CDR3 has 14 residues. Unmatched junction bases numbered 3, after V lost 1 base and J lost 7 bases. Germline V lookup: CDR1 LGHNA, CDR2 YNFKEQ. The CDR3 DNA reads TGTGCCAGCAGCCAAGGGACAGGGCGGCAGCCCCAGCATTTT. Its protein is CASSQGTGRQPQHF.

V gene TRBV23-1 combines with J gene TRBJ1-5; D not resolved. TRBV23-1 carries the ORF label, with uncertain function. The CDR3 length is 14 residues. V gave up 0 bases and J gave up 0 bases, with 3 bases separating them. The CDR3 region is CASSQSYSNQPQHF. The CDR3 nucleotides are TGCGCCAGCAGTCAATCGTATAGCAATCAGCCCCAGCATTTT.

The chain is built from TRBV4-3 and TRBJ1-2; D ambiguous. V was pared by 0 bases and J by 6 bases, with 17 bases between. CDR1 and CDR2 from the germline V gene are LGHNA and YSLEER. This CDR3 region has 16 residues. CDR3 in amino acids: CASSQDLSGFGDGYTF. The CDR3 coding sequence is TGCGCCAGCAGCCAAGATCTTTCGGGATTTGGCGATGGCTACACCTTC.

The chain couples TRBV7-9 to TRBJ2-4, with unresolved D. The CDR3 extends over 13 amino acids. Germline CDR1 reads SEHNR; CDR2 reads FQNEAQ (reference sequence). Deletions cut 4 bases from V and 8 bases from J, with 12 bases between. The CDR3 here is CASSYFFTDIQYF. The CDR3 DNA reads as TGTGCCAGCAGCTACTTTTTTACGGACATTCAGTACTTC.

J is TRBJ2-7 and V is TRBV24-1, with D perhaps matching TRBD1 (6 bases). Between the trimmed V and J ends, which lost 4 bases and 0 bases, there was a span of 15 bases. The CDR3 sequence is 16 residues long. Germline V gives CDR1 KGHDR, CDR2 SFDVKD. The chain's CDR3 is CATSDHGGRSSYEQYF. The CDR3 nucleotides are TGTGCCACCAGTGACCATGGGGGCCGGAGCTCCTACGAGCAGTACTTC.

The rearrangement links TRBV27 to TRBJ1-5, with TRBD1 matching 11 bases. Germline assignment: CDR1 MNHEY and CDR2 SMNVEV (reference sequence). The CDR3 has 15 residues. Trimming at V came to 6 bases and at J to 7 bases, leaving 8 bases not matched to a gene. The CDR3 DNA sequence: TGTGCCAGCAGGGAAGGACAGGGGGCTCGCCAGCCCCAGCATTTT. Translation: CASREGQGARQPQHF.